The rows below give T cell receptor beta chains drawn from one sample of a study of blood T cell repertoires in COVID-19. Assay used: immunoSEQ multiplex PCR; TCRdb lists only in-frame clones, some missing. The repertoire holds more than 300,000 clones, with about 82% as singletons. The sample was peripheral blood. The receptors were gathered from a woman between 45 and 60 years old with acute or convalescent COVID-19. CDR3s include the opening cysteine and the closing phenylalanine or tryptophan. The D gene is left open where the match is weak. A row's size may be missing; if present it is once, few, many or a size class.

V,J,D,size,DNA,CDR3
TRBV7-2,TRBJ1-1,-,-,TGTGCCAGCAGCTTCAACAGGGAGCAGGTGGCTTTCTTT,CASSFNREQVAFF
TRBV2,TRBJ1-1,-,-,TGTGCCAGCAGCGGGAGGGTGGGGACTGAAGCTTTCTTT,CASSGRVGTEAFF
TRBV19,TRBJ2-5,TRBD1,-,TGTGCCAGTAGTATGAGGACAGGGGGCTGGGAGACCCAGTACTTC,CASSMRTGGWETQYF
TRBV9,TRBJ2-6,-,-,TGTGCCAGCAGCCCCACTACTGGAAAATCGGGGGCCAACGTCCTGACTTTC,CASSPTTGKSGANVLTF
TRBV18,TRBJ2-1,-,-,TGTGCCAGCTCACCACTTTTAGGGAGCGGTGAGCAGTTCTTC,CASSPLLGSGEQFF
TRBV7-3,TRBJ2-5,-,many,TGTGCCAGCTCAGTCCAGGGTGGTGGGACCCAGTACTTC,CASSVQGGGTQYF
TRBV28,TRBJ1-5,TRBD1,-,TGTGCCAGCAGTTTAGCAGGACAGGGCAATCAGCCCCAGCATTTT,CASSLAGQGNQPQHF
TRBV5-1,TRBJ2-3,TRBD2,-,TGCGCCAGCAGCTTGGTAGCGGGGACAACCACAGATACGCAGTATTTT,CASSLVAGTTTDTQYF
TRBV12-3/TRBV12-4,TRBJ2-1,TRBD2,-,TGTGCCAGCCTAGCGGGGGCATACAATGAGCAGTTCTTC,CASLAGAYNEQFF
TRBV19,TRBJ1-1,-,-,TGTGCCAGCGGACAGAGAATGAACACTGAAGCTTTCTTT,CASGQRMNTEAFF
TRBV24-1,TRBJ2-1,TRBD2,-,TGTGCCACCAGTGATTTCGGCGGGAGGGGGAATGAGCAGTTCTTC,CATSDFGGRGNEQFF
TRBV28,TRBJ2-7,TRBD2,-,TGTGCCAGCAGTTTATCCCCGGGACTAGGAGACGAGCAGTACTTC,CASSLSPGLGDEQYF
TRBV11-1,TRBJ1-4,-,once,TGTGCCAGCAGCAACTCCCCAACTAATGAAAAACTGTTTTTT,CASSNSPTNEKLFF
TRBV7-9,TRBJ2-7,TRBD1,once,TGTGCCAGCAGCCCACGGGACAGGGGCTACGAGCAGTACTTC,CASSPRDRGYEQYF
TRBV30,TRBJ2-7,-,few,TGTGCCTGGAGTGTACAGTCGGGACTCGGAGAGCAGTACTTC,CAWSVQSGLGEQYF
TRBV4-2,TRBJ1-3,-,-,TGTGCCAGCAGCCAAGATAGCTCTGGAAACACCATATATTTT,CASSQDSSGNTIYF
TRBV28,TRBJ1-1,-,-,TGTGCCATATGGGGGGTCACTGAAGCTTTCTTT,CAIWGVTEAFF
TRBV7-3,TRBJ2-3,-,-,TGTGCCAGCAGTCGCGGACTCCCAGATACGCAGTATTTT,CASSRGLPDTQYF
TRBV27,TRBJ2-3,-,-,TGTGCCAGCTTAGCGGGCAGGGGAGCAGATACGCAGTATTTT,CASLAGRGADTQYF
TRBV15,TRBJ2-1,TRBD1,-,TGTGCCACCAGCAGAGATCCCCAGGGGGCGGCCTACAATGAGCAGTTCTTC,CATSRDPQGAAYNEQFF
TRBV5-1,TRBJ1-1,TRBD1,-,TGCGCCAGCAGCTGGCAGGGGGTGAACACTGAAGCTTTCTTT,CASSWQGVNTEAFF
TRBV28,TRBJ1-1,-,once,TGTGCCAGCAGTTGGAGGTGGCGTGAAGCTTTCTTT,CASSWRWREAFF
TRBV15,TRBJ2-2,-,-,TGTGCCATCAGCAGAGATTTGGAGGATTCGGGGGAGCTGTTTTTT,CAISRDLEDSGELFF
TRBV27,TRBJ1-2,-,-,TGTGCCAGCAGTTCTTGGGGAGAAGGGCTAAACTATGGCTACACCTTC,CASSSWGEGLNYGYTF
TRBV5-1,TRBJ1-4,TRBD1,-,TGCGCCAGCAGCTTGGCGGGACAGGGCTCTAATGAAAAACTGTTTTTT,CASSLAGQGSNEKLFF
TRBV6-4,TRBJ1-2,TRBD1,once,TGTGCCAGCAGCGAAACAGGGGCCGGTGGCTACACCTTC,CASSETGAGGYTF
TRBV5-1,TRBJ1-6,-,once,TGCGCCAGCAGCTTGACGAGCTCCTATAATTCACCCCTCCACTTT,CASSLTSSYNSPLHF
TRBV11-2,TRBJ2-7,TRBD1,-,TGTGCCAGCAGCTTACGGACGGGACAGTCCTACGAGCAGTACTTC,CASSLRTGQSYEQYF
TRBV7-3,TRBJ2-3,-,-,TGTGCCAGCAGCTTATCGGCGGAAGGCGCGCAGTATTTT,CASSLSAEGAQYF
TRBV19,TRBJ1-1,-,few,TGTGCCAGTAGGCTACTAGCGATGAACACTGAAGCTTTCTTT,CASRLLAMNTEAFF
TRBV28,TRBJ2-3,-,few,TGTGCCAGCAGTTTAACGGGGGGCACAGATACGCAGTATTTT,CASSLTGGTDTQYF
TRBV5-1,TRBJ2-3,TRBD1,-,TGCGCCAGCAGCCTGGGGGCAGGGGGAGATACGCAGTATTTT,CASSLGAGGDTQYF
TRBV19,TRBJ1-2,-,once,TGTGCCAGTAGTAATCCTCCTAACTATGGCTACACCTTC,CASSNPPNYGYTF
TRBV6-1,TRBJ1-1,TRBD1,-,TGTGCCAGCAGTGAGGCAGGGGGCGACACTGAAGCTTTCTTT,CASSEAGGDTEAFF
TRBV5-4,TRBJ1-3,-,once,TGTGCCAGCAGCCTGAACAGGGCTGGAAACACCATATATTTT,CASSLNRAGNTIYF
TRBV19,TRBJ1-1,-,-,TGTGCCAGTAGTATAGAAAGGACTTTCACTGAAGCTTTCTTT,CASSIERTFTEAFF
TRBV7-9,TRBJ1-5,-,-,TGTGCCAGCAGCTTTTGGGACTCCCCAAATCAGCCCCAGCATTTT,CASSFWDSPNQPQHF
TRBV9,TRBJ1-2,-,-,TGTGCCAGCAGCGTGGGGGGATTAAGTCACTATGGCTACACCTTC,CASSVGGLSHYGYTF
TRBV5-6,TRBJ2-1,-,-,TGTGCCAGCAGCCCATCAATCAGCTCCTACAATGAGCAGTTCTTC,CASSPSISSYNEQFF
TRBV27,TRBJ2-2,-,-,TGTGCCAGCAGTTCCACCAGGGCCGGGGAGCTGTTTTTT,CASSSTRAGELFF
TRBV9,TRBJ2-1,TRBD2,once,TGTGCCAGCAGCGTCTCTAGCGGCTCCTACAATGAGCAGTTCTTC,CASSVSSGSYNEQFF
TRBV2,TRBJ1-1,TRBD1,-,TGTGCCAGCAGTGGGCAGGGGGCGATCACTGAAGCTTTCTTT,CASSGQGAITEAFF
TRBV7-2,TRBJ1-6,-,-,TGTGCCAGCAGCCTAGACAGGAGTGGGCTCCACTTT,CASSLDRSGLHF
TRBV29-1,TRBJ1-5,TRBD1,-,TGCAGCGTGACGACCACAGGGGGCGCTGATCAGCCCCAGCATTTT,CSVTTTGGADQPQHF
TRBV28,TRBJ1-4,-,-,TGTGCCAGCAGTCTCGAGCGGGCAGCTAATGAAAAACTGTTTTTT,CASSLERAANEKLFF
TRBV7-2,TRBJ2-1,TRBD2,-,TGTGCCAGCAGTCCTACCCTAGCGGCAAATGAGCAGTTCTTC,CASSPTLAANEQFF
TRBV7-9,TRBJ2-2,TRBD1,-,TGTGCCAGCAGCCCGATCGCGGGACAGGCGAACACCGGGGAGCTGTTTTTT,CASSPIAGQANTGELFF
TRBV6-5,TRBJ2-2,-,few,TGTGCCAGCTTGAGCGGGACAACCTCTAAGCGGGAGCTGTTTTTT,CASLSGTTSKRELFF
TRBV9,TRBJ1-3,-,few,TGTGCCAGCAGCGTAGGAAGGCGGGGAGCGGGAAACACCATATATTTT,CASSVGRRGAGNTIYF
TRBV28,TRBJ1-4,TRBD1,-,TGTGCCAGCAGTTTAGCCGGGACAGGGAAAGAAAAACTGTTTTTT,CASSLAGTGKEKLFF
TRBV5-1,TRBJ2-5,TRBD2,-,TGCGCCAGCAGCTCGGTAGCGGGAGAAGTCCAGACCCAGTACTTC,CASSSVAGEVQTQYF
TRBV29-1,TRBJ2-7,TRBD2,-,TGCAGCGTCTCGGGAGGCACAACCTACGAGCAGTACTTC,CSVSGGTTYEQYF
TRBV9,TRBJ2-7,-,-,TGTGCCAGCAGCACATCAACAGGGAAGAACCCCTACGAGCAGTACTTC,CASSTSTGKNPYEQYF
TRBV21-1,TRBJ2-1,-,few,TGTGCCAGCAGTTCGGGGGGCGATGAGCAGTTCTTC,CASSSGGDEQFF
TRBV7-2,TRBJ2-7,-,-,TGTGCCAGCAGCTTAGTTCGCTACGAGCAGTACTTC,CASSLVRYEQYF